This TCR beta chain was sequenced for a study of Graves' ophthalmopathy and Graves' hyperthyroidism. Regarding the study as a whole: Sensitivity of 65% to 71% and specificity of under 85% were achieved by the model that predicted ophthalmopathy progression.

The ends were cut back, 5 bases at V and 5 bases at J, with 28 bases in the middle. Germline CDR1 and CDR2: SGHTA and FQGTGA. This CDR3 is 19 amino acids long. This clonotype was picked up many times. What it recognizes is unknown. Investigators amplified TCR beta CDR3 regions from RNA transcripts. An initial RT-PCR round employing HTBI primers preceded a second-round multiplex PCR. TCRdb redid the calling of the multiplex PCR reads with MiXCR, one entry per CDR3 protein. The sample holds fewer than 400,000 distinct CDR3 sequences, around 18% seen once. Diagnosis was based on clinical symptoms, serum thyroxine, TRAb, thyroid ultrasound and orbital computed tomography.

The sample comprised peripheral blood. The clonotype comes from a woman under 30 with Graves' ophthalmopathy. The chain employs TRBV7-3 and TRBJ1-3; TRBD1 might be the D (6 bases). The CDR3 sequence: CASSLPSLRQARDRNTIYF. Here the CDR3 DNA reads TGTGCCAGCAGCCTCCCTTCCCTTCGACAGGCCCGGGACAGAAACACCATATATTTT.